The 23 T cell receptor beta chains below were found in one sample sequenced in a study of shared clonotypes between healthy human individuals. Only in-frame clones appear in the TCRdb table, and some are missing; sequencing was by immunoSEQ multiplex PCR. The data hold 400,000 to 600,000 clones, with over 75% observed a single time. What was sequenced was PBMCs. The receptors here all came from a middle-aged woman in good health. Some clones in this sample may be carry-over from other donors' samples.

V gene TRBV5-4 combines with J gene TRBJ2-2, with 7 bases identical to TRBD1. There are 14 residues in the CDR3. The germline V gene has CDR1 SGHNT and CDR2 YYREEE (reference sequence). V gave up 4 bases and J gave up 6 bases; unmatched junction bases: 6. The CDR3 spells CASSPGQWAGELFF. The CDR3 DNA sequence: TGTGCCAGCAGCCCGGGACAGTGGGCCGGGGAGCTGTTTTTT.

The chain couples TRBV10-3 to TRBJ2-2, with D maybe TRBD2 (7 bases). This CDR3 contains 18 residues. CDR1 and CDR2 (germline): ENHRY, SYGVKD. The germline V and J ends were trimmed by 0 bases and 4 bases, with 18 bases remaining between them. The CDR3 loop reads CAISESTGAGAGTGELFF. The CDR3 nucleotides are TGTGCCATCAGTGAGTCGACCGGGGCGGGGGCCGGCACCGGGGAGCTGTTTTTT.

The V gene is TRBV7-2, the J gene TRBJ1-4; D ambiguous. CDR3 length equals 13 residues. V lost 3 bases, J lost 4 bases, and 6 bases lay in between. Germline CDR1 reads SGHTA; CDR2 reads FQGNSA. The DNA for the CDR3 is TGTGCCAGCAGCTTGCGACTTAATGAAAAACTGTTTTTT. Its translation is CASSLRLNEKLFF.

This clone has a single count. The chain has TRBV7-8 and TRBJ2-2; TRBD1 matches at 7 bases. Germline V gene lookup returns CDR1 SGHVS and CDR2 FQNEAQ. Unmatched junction bases numbered 3, after V lost 4 bases and J lost 1 base. The CDR3 is 15 residues long. The CDR3 loop is CASSSRQGNTGELFF. CDR3 coding DNA: TGTGCCAGCAGCTCCAGACAGGGGAACACCGGGGAGCTGTTTTTT.

As to this clone: Other DNA sequences of this sample code for an identical CDR3. The chain has TRBV5-1 and TRBJ2-1; TRBD2 aligns across 9 bases. Trimming at V came to 0 bases and at J to 6 bases, leaving 4 bases not matched to a gene. The CDR3 spans 15 residues. CDR1 SGHRS and CDR2 YFSETQ come from the germline V gene. The chain's CDR3 is CASSLGAGGPNEQFF. The DNA for the CDR3 is TGCGCCAGCAGCTTGGGCGCGGGAGGGCCCAATGAGCAGTTCTTC.

This clone was counted a single time. A far larger clone is just one base off, so this is likely a read error. At the DNA level, this CDR3 is encoded by other sequences in the same sample as well. J is TRBJ2-4 and V is TRBV20-1; TRBD1 or TRBD2 may be the D gene (5 bases each). From germline, CDR1 is DFQATT and CDR2 SNEGSKA (reference sequence). The length of the CDR3 is 11 residues. Written as DNA, the CDR3 is TGCAGTGCCAGGTCCGGGACCATTCAGTACTTT. As protein: CSARSGTIQYF.

The chain combines TRBV7-9 with TRBJ1-3; no firm D call. The CDR3 loop spans 16 amino acids. Trimming cost V 5 bases and J 0 bases, with 14 bases left between them. Per the germline V gene, CDR1 is SEHNR and CDR2 is FQNEAQ (reference sequence). The CDR3 region has the DNA TGTGCCAGCAGCCCCCAATGGTCGATCTCTGGAAACACCATATATTTT. As protein: CASSPQWSISGNTIYF.

The rearrangement joins TRBV6-1 to TRBJ1-6; 9 positions match TRBD1. The V and J ends lost 6 bases and 10 bases, in that order; junction bases with no gene match: 7. The CDR3 totals 14 residues. CDR1 is MNHNS, CDR2 SASEGT, per germline. CDR3 loop: CASRVDRGGSPLHF. CDR3 coding DNA: TGTGCCAGCAGAGTGGACAGGGGAGGATCACCCCTCCACTTT.

V is TRBV28 and J is TRBJ2-5, with a weak D call TRBD2 (6 bases). The germline V gene encodes CDR1 MDHEN and CDR2 SYDVKM. The CDR3 runs to 15 residues. V lost 6 bases, J lost 5 bases, and 19 bases lay in between. The CDR3 reads CASSSRGGGAETQYF. The CDR3 DNA follows: TGTGCCAGCAGCTCCCGGGGTGGAGGGGCCGAGACCCAGTACTTC. Full variable domain (remainder filled in from reference TRBV28 and TRBJ2-5): DVKVTQSSRYLVKRTGEKVFLECVQDMDHENMFWYRQDPGLGLRLIYFSYDVKMKEKGDIPEGYSVSREKKERFSLILESASTNQTSMYLCASSSRGGGAETQYFGPGTRLLVL.

The chain has TRBV28 and TRBJ2-7, with 10 bases fitting TRBD2. J was trimmed by 2 bases and V by 5 bases; bases with no gene match: 12. Germline CDR1 MDHEN, CDR2 SYDVKM. The CDR3 has 17 amino acids. The CDR3 protein is CASSPISGRARPYEQYF. The DNA for the CDR3 is TGTGCCAGCAGTCCCATAAGCGGGAGGGCCCGCCCCTACGAGCAGTACTTC.

V usage is TRBV28 and J usage is TRBJ1-3; D gene uncertain. The CDR3 totals 12 residues. Trimming removed 2 bases from V and 3 bases from J, with 2 bases in between. The germline V gene encodes CDR1 MDHEN and CDR2 SYDVKM. The CDR3 DNA reads TGTGCCAGCAGTTTAGTTGGAAACACCATATATTTT. Its translation: CASSLVGNTIYF.

This clone has just a few counts. The chain employs TRBV21-1 and TRBJ1-2. TRBV21-1 counts as a pseudogene. The CDR3 is made up of 15 amino acids. CDR3: CASSKDGRANYGYTF. In DNA form, the CDR3 reads TGTGCCAGCAGCAAAGACGGACGGGCTAACTATGGCTACACCTTC.

The rearrangement uses TRBV11-2 and TRBJ2-1; the match to TRBD2 covers 10 bases. Germline-derived CDR1 and CDR2 are SGHAT and FQNNGV. Trimming took 1 base from V and 4 from J; bases not matched to a gene: 7. This CDR3 contains 17 residues. The CDR3 DNA reads TGTGCCAGCAGCTTAGGAGCCAGCGGGAGGGTTTACAATGAGCAGTTCTTC. Protein: CASSLGASGRVYNEQFF. The entire variable domain, with the rest obtained from reference TRBV11-2 and TRBJ2-1, is as follows: EAGVAQSPRYKIIEKRQSVAFWCNPISGHATLYWYQQILGQGPKLLIQFQNNGVVDDSQLPKDRFSAERLKGVDSTLKIQPAKLEDSAVYLCASSLGASGRVYNEQFFGPGTRLTVL.

The V gene is TRBV4-3, the J gene TRBJ2-1; 7 bases fit TRBD2. The V gene's germline CDR1 is LGHNA and CDR2 YSLEER. The length of the CDR3 is 17 residues. J lost 6 bases, V lost 5 bases, and 16 bases had no gene match. This CDR3 is CASSYHPAGSLANEQFF. The CDR3, as DNA: TGCGCCAGCAGCTACCACCCAGCGGGAAGTCTTGCCAATGAGCAGTTCTTC.

This clone was counted once. The chain carries TRBV19 and TRBJ2-7; TRBD2 agrees at 15 bases. This CDR3 has 19 residues. With V trimmed by 5 bases and J by 2 bases, 13 bases remained unmatched. Germline V gene lookup returns CDR1 LNHDA and CDR2 SQIVND (reference sequence). In DNA form, the CDR3 reads TGTGCCAGTAGTCCCGGGACTAGCGGGAGGCGACCCCTTACCTACGAGCAGTACTTC. Translated, it gives CASSPGTSGRRPLTYEQYF.

The CDR3 DNA sequence: TGTGCCAGCAGCCCTTTAGGGGGGGACATCAATGAGCAGTTCTTC. It codes for CASSPLGGDINEQFF. This chain links TRBV27 with TRBJ2-1; D is possibly TRBD2 (7 bases). The CDR3 loop spans 15 amino acids. V was shortened by 6 bases and J by 6 bases, with 18 bases between the two germline ends. From germline, CDR1 is MNHEY and CDR2 SMNVEV (reference sequence).

The chain combines TRBV18 with TRBJ1-1, with D possibly being TRBD1 (5 bases). The CDR3 runs 15 residues. The germline gives CDR1 KGHSH, CDR2 LQKENI. V lost 5 bases and J lost 3, with 16 bases in between. CDR3 loop: CASSEWGRGYTEAFF. For the CDR3, the DNA is TGTGCCAGCTCAGAATGGGGCAGAGGTTACACTGAAGCTTTCTTT.

This clone has just one count. CDR3 residues: CASSQEGWGWGYTF. In nucleotides, the CDR3 is TGTGCCAGCAGCCAAGAAGGGTGGGGTTGGGGCTACACCTTC. J is TRBJ1-2 and V is TRBV14; no clear D gene. This CDR3 spans 14 amino acids. V was cut by 0 bases and J by 8 bases, with 13 bases left in between. Germline loops: CDR1 SGHDN, CDR2 FVKESK.

CDR3 sequence reads: CASSEGAAPYEQYF. Here the CDR3 DNA reads TGTGCCAGCAGTGAAGGGGCAGCTCCCTACGAGCAGTACTTC. V usage is TRBV6-1 and J usage is TRBJ2-7; unclear D gene. Trimming took off 1 base at V and 2 bases at J, with 9 bases between the two ends. This CDR3 comprises 14 residues. CDR1 is MNHNS and CDR2 is SASEGT in the germline V gene.

The chain is built from TRBV5-4 and TRBJ2-1; maybe TRBD2 (5 bases). Germline V gives CDR1 SGHNT, CDR2 YYREEE (reference sequence). Trimming removed 4 bases from V and 10 bases from J, with 15 bases in between. This CDR3 contains 13 residues. CDR3 loop: CASSPGPPGEQFF. The CDR3 DNA reads TGTGCCAGCAGCCCCGGGCCGCCGGGGGAGCAGTTCTTC.

CDR3 amino acids: CASSLVSGGSSSYNEQFF. Here the CDR3 DNA reads TGTGCCAGCAGCTTAGTTTCGGGCGGGAGCTCCTCCTACAATGAGCAGTTCTTC. The gene calls are TRBV7-6 and TRBJ2-1; 7 positions agree with TRBD2. With V trimmed by 1 base and J by 0 bases, 9 bases remained unmatched. The CDR3 sequence is 18 residues long. Germline V gene sequence: CDR1 SGHVS, CDR2 FNYEAQ.

V and J are TRBV2 and TRBJ1-2; weak D call: TRBD1 (5 bases). V dropped 4 bases and J dropped 2 bases, with 8 bases sitting between them. Germline lookup yields CDR1 SNHLY and CDR2 FYNNEI. The CDR3 sequence is 13 residues long. CDR3 region: CASSAEGNYGYTF. The CDR3 DNA reads TGTGCCAGCAGTGCGGAGGGGAACTATGGCTACACCTTC.

The rearrangement links TRBV6-6 to TRBJ2-2; 12 nucleotides line up with TRBD2. The CDR3 contains 15 residues. The V and J ends lost 6 bases and 6 bases, in that order; junction bases with no gene match: 5. Germline V CDR1 and CDR2: MNHNY, SVGAGI (reference sequence). CDR3 region: CASSRTSGTAGELFF. In DNA form, the CDR3 reads TGTGCCAGCAGCCGGACTAGCGGGACAGCCGGGGAGCTGTTTTTT.